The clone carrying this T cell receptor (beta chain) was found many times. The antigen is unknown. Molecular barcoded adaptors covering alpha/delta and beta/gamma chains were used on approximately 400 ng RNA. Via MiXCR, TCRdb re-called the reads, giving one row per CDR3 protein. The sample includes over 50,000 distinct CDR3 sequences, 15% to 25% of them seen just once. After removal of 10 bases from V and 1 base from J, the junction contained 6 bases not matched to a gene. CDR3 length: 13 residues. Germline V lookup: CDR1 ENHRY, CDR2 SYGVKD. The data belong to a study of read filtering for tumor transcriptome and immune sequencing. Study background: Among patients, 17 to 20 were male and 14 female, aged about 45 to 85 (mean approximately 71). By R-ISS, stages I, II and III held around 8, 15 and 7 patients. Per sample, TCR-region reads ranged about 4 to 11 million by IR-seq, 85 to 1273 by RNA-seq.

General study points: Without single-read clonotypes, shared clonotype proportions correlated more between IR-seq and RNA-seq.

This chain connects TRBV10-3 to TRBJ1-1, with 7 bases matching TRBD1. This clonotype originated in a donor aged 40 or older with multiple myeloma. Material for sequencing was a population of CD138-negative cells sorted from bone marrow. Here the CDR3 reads CASLGTANTEAFF. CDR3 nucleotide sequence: TGTGCCAGCCTTGGGACAGCGAACACTGAAGCTTTCTTT.